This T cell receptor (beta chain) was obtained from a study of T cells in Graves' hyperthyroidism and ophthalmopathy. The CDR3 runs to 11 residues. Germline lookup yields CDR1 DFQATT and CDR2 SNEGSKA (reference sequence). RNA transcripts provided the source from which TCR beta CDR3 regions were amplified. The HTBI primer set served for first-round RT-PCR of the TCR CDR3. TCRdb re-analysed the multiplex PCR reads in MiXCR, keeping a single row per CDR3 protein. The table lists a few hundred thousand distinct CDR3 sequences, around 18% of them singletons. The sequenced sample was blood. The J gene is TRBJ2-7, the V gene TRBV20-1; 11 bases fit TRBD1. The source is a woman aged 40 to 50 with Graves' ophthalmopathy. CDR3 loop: CAGTGGYEQYF. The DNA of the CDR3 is TGCGCCGGGACAGGGGGTTACGAGCAGTACTTC.